This entry lists 19 T cell receptor beta chains sequenced from one sample in a study of blood T cell repertoires in COVID-19. The table came from immunoSEQ multiplex PCR; TCRdb's copy has only in-frame clones and leaves some out. The data contain approximately 85,000 clones, roughly 89% of them singletons. Sequencing was performed on peripheral blood. All receptors come from a man in his fifties or sixties with active or convalescent COVID-19.

This chain joins TRBV5-1 and TRBJ2-6; the D is unclear. The CDR3 has 16 residues. The V end lost 4 bases, the J end lost 0 bases, and 11 bases lay between the germline ends. Germline V gene lookup returns CDR1 SGHRS and CDR2 YFSETQ. The CDR3: CASSAHRSSGANVLTF. In DNA form, the CDR3 reads TGCGCCAGCAGCGCACACAGATCCTCTGGGGCCAACGTCCTGACTTTC.

The chain uses TRBV5-1 and TRBJ1-1; no definite D call. Germline CDR1 SGHRS, CDR2 YFSETQ. V was clipped by 0 bases and J by 6 bases, with 15 bases between them. This CDR3 contains 15 residues. CDR3 sequence reads: CASSLDGGFWAEAFF. CDR3 coding DNA: TGCGCCAGCAGCTTGGACGGAGGTTTCTGGGCTGAAGCTTTCTTT.

This rearrangement joins TRBV6-4 to TRBJ2-1, with TRBD1 identical over 10 bases. Germline CDR1 MRHNA, CDR2 SNTAGT. The CDR3 spans 13 residues. V lost 4 bases to trimming and J lost 12 bases; unmatched junction nucleotides: 6. The CDR3 loop is CASSGGTGDVQFF. The DNA for the CDR3 is TGTGCCAGCAGTGGCGGGACAGGGGATGTGCAGTTCTTC.

The chain recombines TRBV10-3 with TRBJ2-1; 8 bases agree with TRBD2. The CDR3 runs to 14 residues. CDR1 is ENHRY and CDR2 is SYGVKD in the germline V gene. V trimming: 3 bases; J trimming: 12 bases; junction bases outside the gene matches: 10. In DNA form, the CDR3 reads TGTGCCATCAGTGATCCCGGGGGGGAGGTCGGGCAGTTCTTC. Protein sequence: CAISDPGGEVGQFF.

CDR3 protein: CASSPHDIAYEQYF. For the CDR3, the DNA is TGTGCCAGCAGTCCCCACGACATAGCCTACGAGCAGTACTTC. This chain links TRBV28 with TRBJ2-7, with no clear D. The CDR3 contains 14 residues. The germline CDR1 and CDR2 sequences are MDHEN and SYDVKM. With 5 bases removed from V and 2 bases from J, the gap between germline ends came to 13 bases.

For this clone: Mismatch with germline at one junction end may stem from a read error. The rearrangement links TRBV6-5 to TRBJ2-7; 11 bases fit TRBD2. The CDR3 sequence is 13 residues long. Germline CDR1 and CDR2: MNHEY and SVGAGI. The CDR3, as DNA: TGTGCCAGCAGTTACTCCGGGACTAGCGGTTTTAGCTTC. This sequence encodes CASSYSGTSGFSF.

V usage is TRBV30 and J usage is TRBJ2-2; maybe TRBD2 (5 bases). Germline V gene sequence: CDR1 GTSNPN, CDR2 SVGIG (reference sequence). This CDR3 comprises 14 residues. V lost 0 bases and J lost 4, with 9 bases in between. The CDR3: CAWSVQAGTGELFF. The CDR3 coding sequence is TGTGCCTGGAGTGTCCAGGCGGGCACCGGGGAGCTGTTTTTT.

The chain is built from TRBV3-1 (or the pseudogene TRBV3-2) and TRBJ1-2, with 7 bases that match TRBD1. V trimming: 4 bases; J trimming: 6 bases; junction bases outside the gene matches: 11. In germline, CDR1 is LGHDT, CDR2 YNNKEL (reference sequence). The CDR3 covers 15 residues. The CDR3 loop is CASSPTLGQVNGYTF. For the CDR3, the DNA is TGTGCCAGCAGCCCCACATTAGGACAGGTGAATGGCTACACCTTC.

The rearrangement links TRBV6-1 to TRBJ1-2; TRBD1 agrees at 9 bases. Germline V gene data show CDR1 as MNHNS and CDR2 as SASEGT. The CDR3 sequence is 16 residues long. V lost 1 base to trimming and J lost 2 bases; unmatched junction nucleotides: 5. Here the CDR3 reads CASSEETGGGNYGYTF. CDR3 sequence (DNA): TGTGCCAGCAGTGAAGAAACAGGGGGCGGAAACTATGGCTACACCTTC.

The chain is built from TRBV19 and TRBJ2-7; 9 nucleotides agree with TRBD1. The V gene's germline CDR1 is LNHDA and CDR2 SQIVND (reference sequence). The V and J ends lost 0 bases and 2 bases, in that order; junction bases with no gene match: 8. The CDR3 spans 17 residues. The CDR3 DNA follows: TGTGCCAGTAGTATAGATTGGGACAGGGAGGCTACCTACGAGCAGTACTTC. It codes for CASSIDWDREATYEQYF.

The V and J genes are TRBV4-2 and TRBJ2-3, with TRBD2 identical over 7 bases. Germline trimming cut 4 bases from V and 4 bases from J; bases unmatched to any gene: 8. Germline V gene data show CDR1 as LGHNA and CDR2 as YNFKEQ. This CDR3 has 15 amino acids. Here the CDR3 reads CASSPSGVRADTQYF. The CDR3 nucleotides are TGTGCCAGCAGCCCTAGCGGAGTCAGGGCAGATACGCAGTATTTT.

The rearrangement joins TRBV4-2 to TRBJ1-1, with D tentatively TRBD1 (5 bases). Germline V gene lookup returns CDR1 LGHNA and CDR2 YNFKEQ. This CDR3 region has 15 residues. V was clipped by 3 bases and J by 1 base, with 12 bases between them. The DNA for the CDR3 is TGTGCCAGCAGCCATAAGACAGTCCAGAACACTGAAGCTTTCTTT. It specifies CASSHKTVQNTEAFF.

The rearrangement uses TRBV6-5 and TRBJ2-1; TRBD1 agrees at 9 bases. This CDR3 spans 15 amino acids. V lost 1 base to trimming and J lost 5 bases; unmatched junction nucleotides: 3. Germline CDR1 reads MNHEY; CDR2 reads SVGAGI. DNA for the CDR3: TGTGCCAGCAGTTACTACCGGACAGGGGACAATGAGCAGTTCTTC. Translated, it gives CASSYYRTGDNEQFF.

The chain has TRBV7-2 and TRBJ2-1; D possibly corresponds to TRBD2 (7 bases). The V gene's germline CDR1 is SGHTA and CDR2 FQGNSA. V was pared by 5 bases and J by 4 bases, with 18 bases between. The CDR3 spans 16 residues. The CDR3, as DNA: TGTGCCAGCAGCCCCCGCCGGGGGGCGGGGTACAATGAGCAGTTCTTC. Translated, it gives CASSPRRGAGYNEQFF.

V gene TRBV30 combines with J gene TRBJ1-2, with a weak D call TRBD1 (6 bases). Germline CDR1 and CDR2: GTSNPN and SVGIG (reference sequence). The germline V and J ends were trimmed by 2 bases and 1 base, with 14 bases remaining between them. The CDR3 consists of 15 residues. The CDR3 reads CAWSIRGGDNYGYTF. CDR3 nucleotides: TGTGCCTGGAGTATCCGAGGGGGGGATAACTATGGCTACACCTTC. Based on the CDR3 plus reference TRBV30 and TRBJ1-2, the full variable domain is SQTIHQWPATLVQPVGSPLSLECTVEGTSNPNLYWYRQAAGRGLQLLFYSVGIGQISSEVPQNLSASRPQDRQFILSSKKLLLSDSGFYLCAWSIRGGDNYGYTFGSGTRLTVV.

The rearrangement links TRBV10-3 to TRBJ2-3; 11 bases map to TRBD2. V lost 10 bases, J lost 7 bases, and 10 bases stayed unmatched. The CDR3 has 14 amino acids. CDR1 is ENHRY and CDR2 is SYGVKD in the germline V gene. The CDR3 sequence is CATLAGGEANTQYF. Written as DNA, the CDR3 is TGTGCCACCTTAGCGGGAGGGGAGGCAAATACGCAGTATTTT.

The chain employs TRBV10-3 and TRBJ2-1; 10 nucleotides match TRBD2. There are 18 residues in the CDR3. After removal of 2 bases from V and 3 bases from J, the junction contained 10 bases not matched to a gene. Looked up from germline, CDR1 is ENHRY and CDR2 is SYGVKD. The CDR3 loop is CAISEPSSGGVDYNEQFF. The CDR3 DNA reads TGTGCCATCAGTGAGCCCTCTAGCGGGGGTGTTGACTACAATGAGCAGTTCTTC.

The chain is built from TRBV11-2 and TRBJ1-2; 9 bases map to TRBD1. Germline CDR1 SGHAT, CDR2 FQNNGV. Unmatched junction bases numbered 8, after V lost 5 bases and J lost 4 bases. The CDR3 sequence is 15 residues long. The CDR3 is CASSMGQGIPYGYTF. CDR3 in DNA: TGTGCCAGCAGCATGGGACAGGGAATCCCCTATGGCTACACCTTC. Together with reference TRBV11-2 and TRBJ1-2, the CDR3 gives the full variable domain: EAGVAQSPRYKIIEKRQSVAFWCNPISGHATLYWYQQILGQGPKLLIQFQNNGVVDDSQLPKDRFSAERLKGVDSTLKIQPAKLEDSAVYLCASSMGQGIPYGYTFGSGTRLTVV.

The chain uses TRBV29-1 and TRBJ1-3, with 8 positions matching TRBD1. This CDR3 is 16 amino acids long. Germline-derived CDR1 and CDR2 are SQVTM and ANQGSEA. V was pared by 2 bases and J by 3 bases, with 9 bases of the junction left unmatched. The CDR3 loop reads CSVEQAAGGIGNTIYF. The CDR3 DNA reads as TGCAGCGTTGAACAGGCGGCAGGGGGCATTGGAAACACCATATATTTT.